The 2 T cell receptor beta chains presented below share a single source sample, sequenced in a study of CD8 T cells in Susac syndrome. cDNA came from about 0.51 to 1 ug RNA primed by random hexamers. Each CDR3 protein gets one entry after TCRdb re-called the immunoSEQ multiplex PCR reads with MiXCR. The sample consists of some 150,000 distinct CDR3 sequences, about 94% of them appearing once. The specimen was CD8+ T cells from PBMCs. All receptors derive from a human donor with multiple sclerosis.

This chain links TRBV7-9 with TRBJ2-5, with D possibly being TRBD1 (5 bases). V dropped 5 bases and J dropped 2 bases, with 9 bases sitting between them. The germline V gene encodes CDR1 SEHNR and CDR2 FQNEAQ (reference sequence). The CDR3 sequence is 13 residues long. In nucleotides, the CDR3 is TGTGCCAGCAGCACGAGACAGCAAGAGACCCAGTACTTC. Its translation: CASSTRQQETQYF.

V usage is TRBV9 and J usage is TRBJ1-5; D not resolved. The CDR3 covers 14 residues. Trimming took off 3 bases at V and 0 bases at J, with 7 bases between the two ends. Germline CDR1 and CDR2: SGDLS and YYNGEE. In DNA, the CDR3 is TGTGCCAGCAGCGCCGTTAATAGCAATCAGCCCCAGCATTTT. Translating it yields CASSAVNSNQPQHF.